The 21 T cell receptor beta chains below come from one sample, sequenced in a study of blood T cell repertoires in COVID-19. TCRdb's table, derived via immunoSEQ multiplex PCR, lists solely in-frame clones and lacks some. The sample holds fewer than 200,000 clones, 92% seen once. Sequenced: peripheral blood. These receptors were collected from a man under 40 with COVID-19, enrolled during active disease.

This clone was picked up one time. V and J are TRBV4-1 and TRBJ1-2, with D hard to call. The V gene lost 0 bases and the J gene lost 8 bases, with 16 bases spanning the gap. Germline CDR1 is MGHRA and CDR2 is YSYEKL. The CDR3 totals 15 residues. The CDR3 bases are TGCGCCAGCAGCCAAGATGAGGGCCCGGGGAGAGGCTACACCTTC. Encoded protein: CASSQDEGPGRGYTF.

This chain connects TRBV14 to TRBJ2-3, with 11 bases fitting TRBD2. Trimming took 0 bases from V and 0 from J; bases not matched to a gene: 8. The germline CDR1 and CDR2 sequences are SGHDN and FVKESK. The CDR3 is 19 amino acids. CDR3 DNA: TGTGCCAGCAGCCAAGAAGCTGGGACTAGCGGATCTAGCACAGATACGCAGTATTTT. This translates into CASSQEAGTSGSSTDTQYF.

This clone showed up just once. CDR3 residues: CASSYFEGAVGDEQFF. As DNA, the CDR3 is TGTGCCAGCAGTTACTTCGAGGGGGCAGTGGGCGATGAGCAGTTCTTC. This chain connects TRBV6-5 to TRBJ2-1, with 7 positions matching TRBD1. The CDR3 is made up of 16 amino acids. With 1 base clipped from V and 8 bases from J, the junction kept 11 bases outside the gene matches. The germline V gene has CDR1 MNHEY and CDR2 SVGAGI.

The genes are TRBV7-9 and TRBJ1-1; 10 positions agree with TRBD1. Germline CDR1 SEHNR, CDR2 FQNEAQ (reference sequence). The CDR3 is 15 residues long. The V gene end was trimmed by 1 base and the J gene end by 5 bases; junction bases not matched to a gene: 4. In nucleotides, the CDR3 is TGTGCCAGCAGCTTAGGACAGGGGGCGACAACTGAAGCTTTCTTT. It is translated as CASSLGQGATTEAFF.

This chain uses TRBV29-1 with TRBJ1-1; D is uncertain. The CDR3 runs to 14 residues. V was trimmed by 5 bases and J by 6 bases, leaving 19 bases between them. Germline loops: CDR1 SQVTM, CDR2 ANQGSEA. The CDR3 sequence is CSVFGSGLSPEAFF. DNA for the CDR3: TGCAGCGTTTTTGGGTCGGGTCTAAGTCCTGAAGCTTTCTTT.

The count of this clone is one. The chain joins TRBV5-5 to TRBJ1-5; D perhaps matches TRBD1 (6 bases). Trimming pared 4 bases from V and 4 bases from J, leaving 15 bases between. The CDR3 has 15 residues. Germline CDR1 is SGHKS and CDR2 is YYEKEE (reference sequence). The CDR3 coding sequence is TGTGCCAGCAGCATACTCGGGACAACTAATCAGCCCCAGCATTTT. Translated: CASSILGTTNQPQHF.

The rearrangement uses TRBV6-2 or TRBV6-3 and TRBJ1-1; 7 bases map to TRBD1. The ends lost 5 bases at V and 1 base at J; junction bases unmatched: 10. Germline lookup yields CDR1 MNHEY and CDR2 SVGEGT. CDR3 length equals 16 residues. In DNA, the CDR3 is TGTGCCAGCAGTCGCAGCCAGGGGGGAAAGAACACTGAAGCTTTCTTT. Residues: CASSRSQGGKNTEAFF.

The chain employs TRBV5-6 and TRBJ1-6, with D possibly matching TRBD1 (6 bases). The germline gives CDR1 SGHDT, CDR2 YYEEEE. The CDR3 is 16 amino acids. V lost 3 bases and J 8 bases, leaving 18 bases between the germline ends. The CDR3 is CASSSRQVKEYSPLHF. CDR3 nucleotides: TGTGCCAGCAGCTCGAGACAGGTCAAGGAGTATTCACCCCTCCACTTT.

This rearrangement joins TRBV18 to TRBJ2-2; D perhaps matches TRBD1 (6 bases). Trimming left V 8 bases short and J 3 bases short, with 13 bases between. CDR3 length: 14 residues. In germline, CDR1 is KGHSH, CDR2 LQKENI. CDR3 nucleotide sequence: TGTGCCAGCGGGTTGCGACAGGACACCGGGGAGCTGTTTTTT. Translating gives CASGLRQDTGELFF.

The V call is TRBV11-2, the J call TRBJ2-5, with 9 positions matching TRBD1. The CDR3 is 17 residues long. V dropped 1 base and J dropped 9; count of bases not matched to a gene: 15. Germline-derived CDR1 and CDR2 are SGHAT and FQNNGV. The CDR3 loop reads CASSLGLTGGGKGAQYF. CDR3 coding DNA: TGTGCCAGCAGCTTAGGACTAACAGGGGGCGGGAAGGGGGCCCAGTACTTC.

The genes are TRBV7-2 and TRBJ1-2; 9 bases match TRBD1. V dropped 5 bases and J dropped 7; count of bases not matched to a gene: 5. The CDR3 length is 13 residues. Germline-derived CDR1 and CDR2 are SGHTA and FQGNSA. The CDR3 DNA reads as TGTGCCAGCAGCACCTACAGGGGGCGTGGCTACACCTTC. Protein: CASSTYRGRGYTF.

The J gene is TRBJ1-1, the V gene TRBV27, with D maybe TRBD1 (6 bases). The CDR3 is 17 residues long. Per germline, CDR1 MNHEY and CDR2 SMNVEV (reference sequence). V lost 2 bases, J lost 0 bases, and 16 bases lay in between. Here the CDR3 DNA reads TGTGCCAGCAGTTTACGGTTCAGGGACACCATGAACACTGAAGCTTTCTTT. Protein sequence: CASSLRFRDTMNTEAFF.

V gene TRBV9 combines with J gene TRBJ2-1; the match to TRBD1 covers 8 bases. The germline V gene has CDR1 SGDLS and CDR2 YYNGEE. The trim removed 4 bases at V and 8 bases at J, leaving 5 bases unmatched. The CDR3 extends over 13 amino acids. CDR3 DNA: TGTGCCAGCAGCACGCAGGGGGCGGATGAGCAGTTCTTC. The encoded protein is CASSTQGADEQFF.

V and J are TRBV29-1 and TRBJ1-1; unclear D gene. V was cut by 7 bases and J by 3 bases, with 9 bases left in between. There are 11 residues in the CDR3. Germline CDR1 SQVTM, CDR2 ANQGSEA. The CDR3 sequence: CSGGTYTEAFF. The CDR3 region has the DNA TGCAGCGGCGGAACCTACACTGAAGCTTTCTTT.

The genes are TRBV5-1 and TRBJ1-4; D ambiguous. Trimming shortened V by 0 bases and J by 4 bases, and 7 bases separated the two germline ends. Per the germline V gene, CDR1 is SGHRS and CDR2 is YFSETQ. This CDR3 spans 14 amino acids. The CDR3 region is CASSLEAGNEKLFF. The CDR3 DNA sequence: TGCGCCAGCAGCTTGGAGGCGGGTAATGAAAAACTGTTTTTT.

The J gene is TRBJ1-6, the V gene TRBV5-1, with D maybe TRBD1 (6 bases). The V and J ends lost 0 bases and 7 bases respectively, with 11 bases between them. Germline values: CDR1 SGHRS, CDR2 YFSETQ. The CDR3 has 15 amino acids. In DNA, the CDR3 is TGCGCCAGCAGCTTGGCCGCGGGGGCCAATTCACCCCTCCACTTT. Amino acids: CASSLAAGANSPLHF.

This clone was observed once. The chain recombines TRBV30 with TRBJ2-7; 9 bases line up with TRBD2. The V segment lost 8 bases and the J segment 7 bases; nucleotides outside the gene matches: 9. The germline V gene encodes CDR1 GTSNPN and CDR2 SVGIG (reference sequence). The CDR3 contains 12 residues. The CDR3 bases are TGTGCCACAGGGCTAGCGGGATTAGAGCAGTACTTC. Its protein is CATGLAGLEQYF.

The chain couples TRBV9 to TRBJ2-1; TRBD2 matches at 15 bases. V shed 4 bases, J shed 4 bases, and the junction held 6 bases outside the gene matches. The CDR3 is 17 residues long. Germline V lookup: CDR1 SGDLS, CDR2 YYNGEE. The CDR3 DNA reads TGTGCCAGCAGCTTCGGACTAGCGGGAGGGCCTTACAATGAGCAGTTCTTC. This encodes CASSFGLAGGPYNEQFF. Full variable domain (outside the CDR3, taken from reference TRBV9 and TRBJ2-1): DSGVTQTPKHLITATGQRVTLRCSPRSGDLSVYWYQQSLDQGLQFLIQYYNGEERAKGNILERFSAQQFPDLHSELNLSSLELGDSALYFCASSFGLAGGPYNEQFFGPGTRLTVL.

The CDR3 is CASSQLPTGGLYNEQFF. The CDR3 coding sequence is TGTGCCAGCAGCCAACTCCCGACAGGGGGTCTCTACAATGAGCAGTTCTTC. This chain links TRBV11-2 with TRBJ2-1, with TRBD1 matching over 9 bases. J lost 3 bases, V lost 5 bases, and 11 bases had no gene match. Looked up from germline, CDR1 is SGHAT and CDR2 is FQNNGV. The CDR3 runs to 17 residues. Full variable domain (remainder filled in from reference TRBV11-2 and TRBJ2-1): EAGVAQSPRYKIIEKRQSVAFWCNPISGHATLYWYQQILGQGPKLLIQFQNNGVVDDSQLPKDRFSAERLKGVDSTLKIQPAKLEDSAVYLCASSQLPTGGLYNEQFFGPGTRLTVL.

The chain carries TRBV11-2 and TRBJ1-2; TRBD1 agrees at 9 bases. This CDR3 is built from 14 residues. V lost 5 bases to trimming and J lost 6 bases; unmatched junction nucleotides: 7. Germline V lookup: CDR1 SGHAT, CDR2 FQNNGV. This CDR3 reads CASSRQQGADGYTF. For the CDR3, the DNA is TGTGCCAGCAGCCGGCAACAGGGGGCTGATGGCTACACCTTC. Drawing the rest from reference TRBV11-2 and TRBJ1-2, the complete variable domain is EAGVAQSPRYKIIEKRQSVAFWCNPISGHATLYWYQQILGQGPKLLIQFQNNGVVDDSQLPKDRFSAERLKGVDSTLKIQPAKLEDSAVYLCASSRQQGADGYTFGSGTRLTVV.

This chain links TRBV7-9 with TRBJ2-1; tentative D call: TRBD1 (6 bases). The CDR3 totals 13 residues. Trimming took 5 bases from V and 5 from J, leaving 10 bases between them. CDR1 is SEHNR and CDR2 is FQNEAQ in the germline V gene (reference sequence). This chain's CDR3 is CASSPWTDNEQFF. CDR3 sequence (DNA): TGTGCCAGCAGCCCTTGGACAGACAATGAGCAGTTCTTC. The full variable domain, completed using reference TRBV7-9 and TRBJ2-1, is DTGVSQNPRHKITKRGQNVTFRCDPISEHNRLYWYRQTLGQGPEFLTYFQNEAQLEKSRLLSDRFSAERPKGSFSTLEIQRTEQGDSAMYLCASSPWTDNEQFFGPGTRLTVL.